Below are 6 T cell receptor beta chains sequenced from a single sample in a study of cytomegalovirus exposure and HLA in healthy donors. PCR amplification relied on 60 Vbeta primers (plus 13 Jbeta primers). Profiled with immunoSEQ multiplex PCR; TCRdb holds only in-frame clones, not every one. This sample yields almost 85,000 clones, of which 78% are seen a single time; 2.5% belongs to the top ten. Sequenced sample: PBMCs. These receptors originate from a male donor in good health and CMV-seropositive.

This chain links TRBV9 with TRBJ1-3; 7 nucleotides align to TRBD1. Germline V gene data show CDR1 as SGDLS and CDR2 as YYNGEE. The CDR3 has 15 residues. The V and J ends lost 4 bases and 1 base, in that order; junction bases with no gene match: 5. CDR3 residues: CASSLRDSSGNTIYF. In nucleotides, the CDR3 is TGTGCCAGCAGCCTGAGGGACAGTTCTGGAAACACCATATATTTT.

The chain recombines TRBV9 with TRBJ2-7; 7 bases align to TRBD1. Germline V gives CDR1 SGDLS, CDR2 YYNGEE. The junction had 3 bases not matched to a gene; V was cut back by 2 bases and J by 1 base. CDR3 length: 14 residues. The chain's CDR3 is CASSVGTVSYEQYF. The DNA of the CDR3 is TGTGCCAGCAGCGTCGGGACAGTTTCCTACGAGCAGTACTTC.

The chain carries TRBV2 and TRBJ1-5; a weak D match, TRBD1 (6 bases). CDR3 length: 15 amino acids. Germline lookup yields CDR1 SNHLY and CDR2 FYNNEI. Deletions cut 3 bases from V and 7 bases from J, with 16 bases between. CDR3: CASSDAFRGKQPQHF. The CDR3 region has the DNA TGTGCCAGCAGTGACGCTTTCAGGGGTAAACAGCCCCAGCATTTT.

V is TRBV5-4 and J is TRBJ2-3; TRBD2 agrees at 13 bases. Germline V gene data show CDR1 as SGHNT and CDR2 as YYREEE (reference sequence). This CDR3 comprises 17 residues. Trimming removed 2 bases from V and 1 base from J; junction bases left unmatched: 4. The CDR3 DNA sequence: TGTGCCAGCAGCTTTGGACTAGCGGGAGTGGGCACAGATACGCAGTATTTT. It is translated as CASSFGLAGVGTDTQYF.

The chain couples TRBV6-5 to TRBJ1-2, with 7 bases identical to TRBD1. From germline, CDR1 is MNHEY and CDR2 SVGAGI. The CDR3 is 11 amino acids. The V gene end was trimmed by 7 bases and the J gene end by 6 bases; junction bases not matched to a gene: 2. The CDR3 sequence is CASMQGDGYTF. The CDR3 DNA reads as TGTGCCAGCATGCAGGGGGATGGCTACACCTTC.

This clone came up many times. The rearrangement links TRBV6-1 to TRBJ2-7, with 9 bases identical to TRBD1. With 10 bases clipped from V and 5 bases from J, the junction kept 9 bases outside the gene matches. Germline V lookup: CDR1 MNHNS, CDR2 SASEGT. This CDR3 region has 13 residues. The CDR3 DNA follows: TGTGCCACTACGACAGGGGGGAATCACGAGCAGTACTTC. Its translation: CATTTGGNHEQYF.